This T cell receptor beta chain was found in a study of siplizumab effects on memory and regulatory T cells. Whole-study findings and limits: Major contributors to the alloresponse seemed to be naive T cells, which also appeared more diverse than memory cells.

The method was immunoSEQ multiplex PCR; TCRdb's version includes in-frame clones alone and lacks a portion of them. The sample has 100,000 or so clones, around nine tenths seen once. Notes on this clone: What it recognizes is unknown.

The V gene lost 2 bases and the J gene lost 7 bases, with 17 bases spanning the gap. The CDR3 is made up of 15 amino acids. Germline V lookup: CDR1 MNHNS, CDR2 SASEGT. The chain uses TRBV6-1 and TRBJ1-1; no clear D gene. Input material: CD4+ T cells sorted from blood. The source of this sequence is a human donor in good health. The CDR3 loop reads CASSEMRRSVGEAFF. DNA of the CDR3: TGTGCCAGCAGTGAAATGAGAAGGAGTGTAGGTGAAGCTTTCTTT.